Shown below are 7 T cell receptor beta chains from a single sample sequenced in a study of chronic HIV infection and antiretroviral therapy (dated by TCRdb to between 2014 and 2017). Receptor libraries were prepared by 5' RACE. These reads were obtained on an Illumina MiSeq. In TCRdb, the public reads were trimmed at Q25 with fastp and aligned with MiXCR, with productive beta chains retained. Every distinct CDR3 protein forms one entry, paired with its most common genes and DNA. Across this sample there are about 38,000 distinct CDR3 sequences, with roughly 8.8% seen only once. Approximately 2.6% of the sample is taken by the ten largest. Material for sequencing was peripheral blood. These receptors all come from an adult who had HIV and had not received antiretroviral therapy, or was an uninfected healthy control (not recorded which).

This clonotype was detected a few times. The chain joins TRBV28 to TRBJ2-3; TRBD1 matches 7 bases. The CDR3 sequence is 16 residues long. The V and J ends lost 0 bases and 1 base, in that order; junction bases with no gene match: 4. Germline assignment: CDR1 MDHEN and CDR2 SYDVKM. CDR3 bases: TGTGCCAGCAGTTTATGTTTGACAGGGTGCACAGATACGCAGTATTTT. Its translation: CASSLCLTGCTDTQYF.

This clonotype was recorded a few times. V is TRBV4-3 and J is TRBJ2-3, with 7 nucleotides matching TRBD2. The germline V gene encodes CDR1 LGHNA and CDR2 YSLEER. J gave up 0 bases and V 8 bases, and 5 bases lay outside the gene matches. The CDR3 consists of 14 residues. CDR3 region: CASGSGTSTDTQYF. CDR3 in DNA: TGCGCCAGCGGGAGCGGGACTAGCACAGATACGCAGTATTTT.

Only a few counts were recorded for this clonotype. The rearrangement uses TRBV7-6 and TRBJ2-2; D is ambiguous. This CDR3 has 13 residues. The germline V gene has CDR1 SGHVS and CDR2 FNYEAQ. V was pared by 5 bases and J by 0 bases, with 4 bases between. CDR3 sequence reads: CASSTTNTGELFF. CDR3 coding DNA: TGTGCCAGCAGCACCACGAACACCGGGGAGCTGTTTTTT.

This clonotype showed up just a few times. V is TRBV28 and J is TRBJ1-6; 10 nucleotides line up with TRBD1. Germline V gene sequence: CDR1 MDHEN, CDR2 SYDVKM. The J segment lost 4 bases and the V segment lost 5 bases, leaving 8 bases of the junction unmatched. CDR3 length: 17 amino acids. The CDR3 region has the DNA TGTGCCAGCAGTGGAAGACAGGGGGCGGTTTATAATTCACCCCTCCACTTT. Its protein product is CASSGRQGAVYNSPLHF.

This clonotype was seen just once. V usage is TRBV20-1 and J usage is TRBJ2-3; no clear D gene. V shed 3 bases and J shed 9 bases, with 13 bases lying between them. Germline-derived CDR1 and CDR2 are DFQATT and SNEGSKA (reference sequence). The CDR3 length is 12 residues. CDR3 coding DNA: TGCAGTGCTAGTGTCGGTCCTCGAACGCAGTATTTT. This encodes CSASVGPRTQYF.

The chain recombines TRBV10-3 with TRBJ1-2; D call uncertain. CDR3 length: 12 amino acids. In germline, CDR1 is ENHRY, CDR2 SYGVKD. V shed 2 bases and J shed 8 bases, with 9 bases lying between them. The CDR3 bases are TGTGCCATCAGTGAGGCACCTACGGGCTACACCTTC. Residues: CAISEAPTGYTF.

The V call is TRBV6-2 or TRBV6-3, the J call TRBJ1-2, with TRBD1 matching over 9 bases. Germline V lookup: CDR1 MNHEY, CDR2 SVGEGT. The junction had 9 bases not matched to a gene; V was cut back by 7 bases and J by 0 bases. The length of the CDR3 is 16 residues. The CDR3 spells CASTRTGAPANYGYTF. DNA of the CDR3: TGTGCCAGCACCCGGACAGGGGCCCCAGCTAACTATGGCTACACCTTC.